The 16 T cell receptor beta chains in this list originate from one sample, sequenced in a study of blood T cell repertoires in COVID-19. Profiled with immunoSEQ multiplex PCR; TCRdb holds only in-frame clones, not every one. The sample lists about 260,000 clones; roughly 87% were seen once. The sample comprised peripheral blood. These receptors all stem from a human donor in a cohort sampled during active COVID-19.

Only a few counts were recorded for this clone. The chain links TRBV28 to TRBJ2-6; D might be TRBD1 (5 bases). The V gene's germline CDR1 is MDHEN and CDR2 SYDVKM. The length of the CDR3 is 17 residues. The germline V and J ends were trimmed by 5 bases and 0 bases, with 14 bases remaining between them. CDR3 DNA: TGTGCCAGCAGTATCCAAGACAGAGTCTCTGGGGCCAACGTCCTGACTTTC. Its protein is CASSIQDRVSGANVLTF.

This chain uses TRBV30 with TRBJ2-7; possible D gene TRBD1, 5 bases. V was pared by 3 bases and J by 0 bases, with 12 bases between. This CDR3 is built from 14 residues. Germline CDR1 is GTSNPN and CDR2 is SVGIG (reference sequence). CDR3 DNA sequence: TGTGCCTGGAGGACAGTTCGGAGCTCCTACGAGCAGTACTTC. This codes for CAWRTVRSSYEQYF.

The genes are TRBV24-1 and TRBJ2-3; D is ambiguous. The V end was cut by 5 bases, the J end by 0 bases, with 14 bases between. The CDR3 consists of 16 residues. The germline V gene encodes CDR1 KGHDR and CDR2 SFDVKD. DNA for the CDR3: TGTGCCACCAGTGGCACGAACTACCTAAGCACAGATACGCAGTATTTT. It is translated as CATSGTNYLSTDTQYF.

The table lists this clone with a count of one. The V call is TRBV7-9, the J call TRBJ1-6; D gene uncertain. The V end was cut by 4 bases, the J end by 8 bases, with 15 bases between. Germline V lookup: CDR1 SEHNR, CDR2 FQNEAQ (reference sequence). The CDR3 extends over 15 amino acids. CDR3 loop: CASSSLAGSDSPLHF. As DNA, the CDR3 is TGTGCCAGCAGCTCACTGGCGGGGTCTGATTCACCCCTCCACTTT.

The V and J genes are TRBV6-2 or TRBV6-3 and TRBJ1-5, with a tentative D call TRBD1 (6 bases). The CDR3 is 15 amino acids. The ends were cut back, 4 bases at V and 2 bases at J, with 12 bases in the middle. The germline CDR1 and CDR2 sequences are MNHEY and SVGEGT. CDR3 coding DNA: TGTGCCAGCAGTTCCGACAGGCGAGGCAATCAGCCCCAGCATTTT. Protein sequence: CASSSDRRGNQPQHF.

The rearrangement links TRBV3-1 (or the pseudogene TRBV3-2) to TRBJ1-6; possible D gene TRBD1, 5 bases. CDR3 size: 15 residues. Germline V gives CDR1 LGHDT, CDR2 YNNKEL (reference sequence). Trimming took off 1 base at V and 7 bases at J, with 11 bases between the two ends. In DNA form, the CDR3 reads TGTGCCAGCAGCCAAGGTCAGGGAACGAATTCACCCCTCCACTTT. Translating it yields CASSQGQGTNSPLHF.

CDR3 in amino acids: CASSRYFVTRDYEQYF. CDR3 DNA: TGTGCCAGCAGCCGATATTTTGTGACTAGAGACTACGAGCAGTACTTC. The V and J genes are TRBV5-8 and TRBJ2-7; possible D gene TRBD2, 6 bases. Germline loops: CDR1 SGHTS, CDR2 YDEGEE. This CDR3 is 16 amino acids long. V lost 4 bases to trimming and J lost 3 bases, with 20 bases between them.

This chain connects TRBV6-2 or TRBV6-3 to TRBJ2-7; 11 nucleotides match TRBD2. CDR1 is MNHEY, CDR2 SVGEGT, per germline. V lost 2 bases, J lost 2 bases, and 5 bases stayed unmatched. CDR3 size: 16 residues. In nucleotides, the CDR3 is TGTGCCAGCAGTTACCGGGCTAGCGGGGGGCCCTACGAGCAGTACTTC. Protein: CASSYRASGGPYEQYF.

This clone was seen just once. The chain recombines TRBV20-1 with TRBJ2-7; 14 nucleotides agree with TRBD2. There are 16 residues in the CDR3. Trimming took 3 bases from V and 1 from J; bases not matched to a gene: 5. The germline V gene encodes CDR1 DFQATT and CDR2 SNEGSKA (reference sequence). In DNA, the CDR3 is TGCAGTGCTAGTGGGACTAGCGGGGGCATATCCTACGAGCAGTACTTC. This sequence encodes CSASGTSGGISYEQYF.

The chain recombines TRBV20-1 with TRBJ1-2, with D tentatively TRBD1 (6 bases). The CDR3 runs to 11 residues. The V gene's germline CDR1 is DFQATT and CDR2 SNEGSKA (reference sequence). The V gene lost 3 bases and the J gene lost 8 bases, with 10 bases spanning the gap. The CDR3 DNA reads TGCAGTGCTAGGAGACAGGTCGGCTACACCTTC. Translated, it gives CSARRQVGYTF.

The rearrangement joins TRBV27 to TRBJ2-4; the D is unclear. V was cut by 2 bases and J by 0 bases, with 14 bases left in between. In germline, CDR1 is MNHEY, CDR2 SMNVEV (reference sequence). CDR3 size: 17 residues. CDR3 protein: CASSLKRSERAKNIQYF. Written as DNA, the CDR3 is TGTGCCAGCAGTTTAAAGAGGTCAGAACGAGCCAAAAACATTCAGTACTTC.

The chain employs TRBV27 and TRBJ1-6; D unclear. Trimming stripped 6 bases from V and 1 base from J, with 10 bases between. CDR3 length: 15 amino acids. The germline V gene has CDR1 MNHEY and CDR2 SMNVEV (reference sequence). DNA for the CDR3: TGTGCCAGCAGACTAGGAGGATCCTATAATTCACCCCTCCACTTT. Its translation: CASRLGGSYNSPLHF.

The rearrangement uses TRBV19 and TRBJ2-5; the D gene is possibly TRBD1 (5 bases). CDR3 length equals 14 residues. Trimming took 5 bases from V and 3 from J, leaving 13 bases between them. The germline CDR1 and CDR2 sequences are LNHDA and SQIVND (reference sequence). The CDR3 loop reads CASSLQGREETQYF. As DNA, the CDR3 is TGTGCCAGTAGTCTCCAGGGTCGGGAAGAGACCCAGTACTTC.

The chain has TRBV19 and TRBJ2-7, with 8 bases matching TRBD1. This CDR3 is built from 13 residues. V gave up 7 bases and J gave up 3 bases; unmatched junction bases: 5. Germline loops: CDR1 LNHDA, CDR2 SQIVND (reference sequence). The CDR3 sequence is CASKRTGNYEQYF. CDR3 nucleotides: TGTGCCAGTAAAAGGACAGGGAACTACGAGCAGTACTTC.

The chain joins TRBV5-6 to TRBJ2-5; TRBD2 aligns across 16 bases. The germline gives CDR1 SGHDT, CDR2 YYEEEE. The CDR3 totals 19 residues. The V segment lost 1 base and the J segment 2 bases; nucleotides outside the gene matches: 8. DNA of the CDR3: TGTGCCAGCAGCTTGTTGGGACTAGCGGGGGGGCTGGGGCAAGAGACCCAGTACTTC. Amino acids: CASSLLGLAGGLGQETQYF.

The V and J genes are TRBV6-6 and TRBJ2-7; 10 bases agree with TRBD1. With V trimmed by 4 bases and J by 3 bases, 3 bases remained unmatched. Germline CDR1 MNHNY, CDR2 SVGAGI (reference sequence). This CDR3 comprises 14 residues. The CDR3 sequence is CASSLRDRGYEQYF. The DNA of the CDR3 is TGTGCCAGCAGTTTACGGGACAGGGGCTACGAGCAGTACTTC.